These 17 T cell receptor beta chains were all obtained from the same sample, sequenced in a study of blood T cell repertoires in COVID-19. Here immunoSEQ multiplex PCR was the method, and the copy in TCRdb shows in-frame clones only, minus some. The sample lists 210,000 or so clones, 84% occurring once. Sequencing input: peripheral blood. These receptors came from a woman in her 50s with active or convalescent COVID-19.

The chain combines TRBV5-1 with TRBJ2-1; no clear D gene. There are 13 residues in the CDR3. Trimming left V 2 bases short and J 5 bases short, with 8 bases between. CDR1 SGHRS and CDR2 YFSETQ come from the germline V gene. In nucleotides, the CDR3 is TGCGCCAGCAGCTTTCTTTCCCACAATGAGCAGTTCTTC. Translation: CASSFLSHNEQFF.

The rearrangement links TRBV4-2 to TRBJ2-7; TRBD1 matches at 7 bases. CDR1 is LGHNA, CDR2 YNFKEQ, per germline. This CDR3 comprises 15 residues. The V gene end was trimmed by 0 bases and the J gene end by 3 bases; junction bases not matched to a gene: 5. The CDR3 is CASSQDQDRRYEQYF. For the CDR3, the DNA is TGTGCCAGCAGCCAAGATCAGGACAGGCGCTACGAGCAGTACTTC.

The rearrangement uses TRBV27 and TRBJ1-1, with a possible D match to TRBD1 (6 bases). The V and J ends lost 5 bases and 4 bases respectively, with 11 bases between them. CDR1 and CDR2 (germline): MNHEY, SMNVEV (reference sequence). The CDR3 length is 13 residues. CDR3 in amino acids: CASSPGQITEAFF. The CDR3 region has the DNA TGTGCCAGCAGTCCTGGACAGATCACTGAAGCTTTCTTT.

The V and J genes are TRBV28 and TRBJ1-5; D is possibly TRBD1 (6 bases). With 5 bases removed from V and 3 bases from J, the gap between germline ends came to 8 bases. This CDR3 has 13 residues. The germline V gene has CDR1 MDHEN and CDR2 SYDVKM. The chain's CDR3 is CASSGQNNQPQHF. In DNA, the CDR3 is TGTGCCAGCAGTGGACAGAACAATCAGCCCCAGCATTTT.

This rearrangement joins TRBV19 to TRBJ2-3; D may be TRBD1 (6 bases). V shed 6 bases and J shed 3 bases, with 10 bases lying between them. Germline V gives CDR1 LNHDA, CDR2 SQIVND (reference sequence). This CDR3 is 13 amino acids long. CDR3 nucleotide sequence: TGTGCCAGTAGGCTTACAGGGACAGATACGCAGTATTTT. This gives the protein CASRLTGTDTQYF.

The CDR3 protein is CASSPPVGNEQFF. Here the CDR3 DNA reads TGCGCCAGCAGCCCGCCTGTCGGCAATGAGCAGTTCTTC. This rearrangement joins TRBV5-1 to TRBJ2-1; D remains ambiguous. The CDR3 loop spans 13 amino acids. Germline V lookup: CDR1 SGHRS, CDR2 YFSETQ. Trimming took off 4 bases at V and 6 bases at J, with 11 bases between the two ends.

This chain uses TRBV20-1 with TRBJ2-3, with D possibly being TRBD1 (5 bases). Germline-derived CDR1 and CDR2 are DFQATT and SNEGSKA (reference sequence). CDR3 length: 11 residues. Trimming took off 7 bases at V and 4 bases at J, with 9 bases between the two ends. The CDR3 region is CSGTSPDTQYF. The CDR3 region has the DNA TGCAGTGGGACAAGCCCAGATACGCAGTATTTT.

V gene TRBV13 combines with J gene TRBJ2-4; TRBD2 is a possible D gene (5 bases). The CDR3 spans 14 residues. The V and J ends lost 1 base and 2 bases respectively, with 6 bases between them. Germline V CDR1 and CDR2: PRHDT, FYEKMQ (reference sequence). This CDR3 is CASSLVGTKNIQYF. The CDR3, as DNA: TGTGCCAGCAGCTTAGTCGGGACCAAAAACATTCAGTACTTC.

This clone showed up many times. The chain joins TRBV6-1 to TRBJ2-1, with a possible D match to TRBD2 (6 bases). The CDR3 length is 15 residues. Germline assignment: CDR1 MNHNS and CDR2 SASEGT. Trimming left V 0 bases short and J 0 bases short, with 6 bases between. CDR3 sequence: CASSEAGGSYNEQFF. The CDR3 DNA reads TGTGCCAGCAGTGAAGCGGGGGGCTCCTACAATGAGCAGTTCTTC.

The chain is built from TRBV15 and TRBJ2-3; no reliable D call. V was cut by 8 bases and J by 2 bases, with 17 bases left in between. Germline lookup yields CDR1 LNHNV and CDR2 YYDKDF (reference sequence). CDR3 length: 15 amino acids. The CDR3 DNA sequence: TGTGCCACCGGCCGTCGGCTAGGCATCACAGATACGCAGTATTTT. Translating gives CATGRRLGITDTQYF.

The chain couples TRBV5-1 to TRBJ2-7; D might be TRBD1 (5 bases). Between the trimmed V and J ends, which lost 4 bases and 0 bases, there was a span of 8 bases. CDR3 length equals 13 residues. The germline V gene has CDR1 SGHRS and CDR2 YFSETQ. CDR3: CASSPQGSYEQYF. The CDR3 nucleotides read TGCGCCAGCAGCCCTCAGGGCTCCTACGAGCAGTACTTC.

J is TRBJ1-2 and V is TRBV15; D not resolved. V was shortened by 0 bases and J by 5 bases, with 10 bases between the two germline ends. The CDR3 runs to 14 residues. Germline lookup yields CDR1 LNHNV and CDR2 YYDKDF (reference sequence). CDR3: CATSREARAYGYTF. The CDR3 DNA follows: TGTGCCACCAGCAGAGAAGCCAGAGCGTATGGCTACACCTTC.

CDR3 nucleotides: TGCGCCAGCAGCCCCGGAGATCGCTATGAAAAACTGTTTTTT. This gives the protein CASSPGDRYEKLFF. The chain employs TRBV5-1 and TRBJ1-4; no clear D. The V gene lost 4 bases and the J gene lost 6 bases, with 13 bases spanning the gap. Germline V gives CDR1 SGHRS, CDR2 YFSETQ. This CDR3 spans 14 amino acids.

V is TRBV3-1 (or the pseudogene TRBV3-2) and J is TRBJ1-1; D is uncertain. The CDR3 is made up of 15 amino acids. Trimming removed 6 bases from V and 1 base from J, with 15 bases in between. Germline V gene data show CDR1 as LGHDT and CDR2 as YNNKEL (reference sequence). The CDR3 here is CASRQVPISNTEAFF. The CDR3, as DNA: TGTGCCAGCAGGCAGGTTCCGATCTCGAACACTGAAGCTTTCTTT.

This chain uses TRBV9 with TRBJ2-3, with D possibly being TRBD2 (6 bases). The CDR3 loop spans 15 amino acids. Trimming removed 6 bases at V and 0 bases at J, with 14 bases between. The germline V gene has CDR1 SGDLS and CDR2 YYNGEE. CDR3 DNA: TGTGCCAGCACTAAGGGAGGCAGGAGCACAGATACGCAGTATTTT. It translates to CASTKGGRSTDTQYF.

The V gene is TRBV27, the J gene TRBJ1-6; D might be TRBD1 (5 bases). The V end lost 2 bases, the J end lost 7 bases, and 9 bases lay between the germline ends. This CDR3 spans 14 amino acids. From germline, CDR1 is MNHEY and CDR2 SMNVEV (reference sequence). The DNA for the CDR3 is TGTGCCAGCAGTTTAAACAGGAAGAATTCACCCCTCCACTTT. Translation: CASSLNRKNSPLHF.

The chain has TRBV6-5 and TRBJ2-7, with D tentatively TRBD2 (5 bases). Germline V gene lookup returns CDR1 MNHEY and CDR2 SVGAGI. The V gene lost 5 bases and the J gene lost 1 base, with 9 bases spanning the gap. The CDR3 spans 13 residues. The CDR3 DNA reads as TGTGCCAGCAGTCCGGGATCGTCCTACGAGCAGTACGTC. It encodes CASSPGSSYEQYV.